What follows describes a single TCR beta chain. The data were obtained in a study of blood T cell repertoires in COVID-19. Turning to the study itself: From the United States, Italy and Spain came samples of acute and convalescent COVID-19.

Original handling: Quantification of nucleated cells was approximated via reference gene primer amplification. Assay used: immunoSEQ multiplex PCR; TCRdb lists only in-frame clones, some missing. V and J calls and clone size are copied from that table; D and trimming were computed from the DNA. The sample has roughly 95,000 clones; about 86% are singletons. The source of this sequence is a man aged 55 to 70 with acute or convalescent COVID-19. Sequencing was carried out using peripheral blood.

In DNA, the CDR3 is TGTGCCAGCAGCGTAGCTATCAGGGCCGGGGAGCTGTTTTTT. This sequence encodes CASSVAIRAGELFF. This chain joins TRBV9 and TRBJ2-2; TRBD1 might be the D (5 bases). Germline V gives CDR1 SGDLS, CDR2 YYNGEE. The V end lost 0 bases, the J end lost 6 bases, and 9 bases lay between the germline ends. CDR3 length: 14 residues.